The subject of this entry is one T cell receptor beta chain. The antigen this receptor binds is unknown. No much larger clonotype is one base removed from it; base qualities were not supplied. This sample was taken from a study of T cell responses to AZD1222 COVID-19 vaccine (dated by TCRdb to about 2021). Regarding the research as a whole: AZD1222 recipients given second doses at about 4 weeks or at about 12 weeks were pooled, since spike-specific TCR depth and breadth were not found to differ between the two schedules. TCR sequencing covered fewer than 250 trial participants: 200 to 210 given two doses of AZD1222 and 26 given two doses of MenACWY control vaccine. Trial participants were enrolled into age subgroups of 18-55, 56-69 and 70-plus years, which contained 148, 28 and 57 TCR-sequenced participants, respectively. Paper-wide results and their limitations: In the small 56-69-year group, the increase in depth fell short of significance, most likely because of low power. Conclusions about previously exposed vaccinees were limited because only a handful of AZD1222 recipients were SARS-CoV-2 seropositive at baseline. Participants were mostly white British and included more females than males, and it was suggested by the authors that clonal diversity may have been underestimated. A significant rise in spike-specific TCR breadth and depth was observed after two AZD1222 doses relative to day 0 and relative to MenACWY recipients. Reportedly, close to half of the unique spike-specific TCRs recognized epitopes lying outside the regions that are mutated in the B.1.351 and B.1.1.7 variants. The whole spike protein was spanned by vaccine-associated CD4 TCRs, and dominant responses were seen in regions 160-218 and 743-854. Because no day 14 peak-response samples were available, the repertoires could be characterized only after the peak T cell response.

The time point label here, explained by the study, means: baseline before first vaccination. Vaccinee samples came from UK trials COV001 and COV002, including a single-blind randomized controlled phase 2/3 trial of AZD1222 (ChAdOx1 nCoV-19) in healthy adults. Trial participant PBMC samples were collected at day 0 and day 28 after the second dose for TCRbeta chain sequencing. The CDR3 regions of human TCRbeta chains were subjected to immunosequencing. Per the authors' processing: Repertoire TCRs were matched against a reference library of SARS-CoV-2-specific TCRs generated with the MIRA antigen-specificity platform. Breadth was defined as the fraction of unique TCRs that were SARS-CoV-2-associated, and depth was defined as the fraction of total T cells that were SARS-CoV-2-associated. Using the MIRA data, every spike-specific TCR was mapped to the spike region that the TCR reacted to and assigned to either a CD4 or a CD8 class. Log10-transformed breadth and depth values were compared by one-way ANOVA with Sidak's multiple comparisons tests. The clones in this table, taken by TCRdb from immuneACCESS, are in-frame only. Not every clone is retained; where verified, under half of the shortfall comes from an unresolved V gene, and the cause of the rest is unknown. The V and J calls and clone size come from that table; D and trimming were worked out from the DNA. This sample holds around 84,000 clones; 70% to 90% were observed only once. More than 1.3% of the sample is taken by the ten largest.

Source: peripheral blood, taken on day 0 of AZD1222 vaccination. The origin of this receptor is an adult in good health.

The DNA sequence follows: TGTGCCAGCAGCGACAGGGGGGTCTCTGGAAACACCATATATTTT. It is translated as CASSDRGVSGNTIYF. The chain was built from TRBV2 and TRBJ1-3, with 9 junctional bases fitting TRBD1. The CDR3 contains 15 residues, cysteine and phenylalanine counted. Only the CDR3 DNA is retained, 45 bases long and in frame from the first base. The CDR1 and CDR2 encoded by the germline V gene are SNHLY and FYNNEI. V ends up 6 bases short and J 0 bases short, with an unmatched junction base count of 3.